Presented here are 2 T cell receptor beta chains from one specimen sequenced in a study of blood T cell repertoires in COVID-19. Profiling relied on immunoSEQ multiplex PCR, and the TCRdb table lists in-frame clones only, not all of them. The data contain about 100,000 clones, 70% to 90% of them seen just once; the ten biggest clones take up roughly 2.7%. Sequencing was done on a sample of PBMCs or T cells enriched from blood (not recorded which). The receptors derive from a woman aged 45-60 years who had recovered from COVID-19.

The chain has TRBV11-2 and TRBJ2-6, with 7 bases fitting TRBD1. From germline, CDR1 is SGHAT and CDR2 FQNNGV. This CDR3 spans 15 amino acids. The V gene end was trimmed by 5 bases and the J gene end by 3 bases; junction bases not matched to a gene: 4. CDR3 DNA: TGTGCCAGCAGCCCGGGGACAGTTGGGGCCAACGTCCTGACTTTC. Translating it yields CASSPGTVGANVLTF.

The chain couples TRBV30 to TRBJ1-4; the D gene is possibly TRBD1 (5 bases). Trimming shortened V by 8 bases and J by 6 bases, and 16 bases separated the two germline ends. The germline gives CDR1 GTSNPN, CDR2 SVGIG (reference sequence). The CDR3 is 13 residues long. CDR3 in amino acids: CARGNRIDEKLFF. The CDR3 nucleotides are TGTGCCCGGGGCAACAGAATCGATGAAAAACTGTTTTTT.